The rows below give T cell receptor beta chains drawn from one sample of a study of T cells in Graves' hyperthyroidism and ophthalmopathy. TCRdb independently ran MiXCR on the multiplex PCR reads; one entry per CDR3 protein. The sample records a few hundred thousand distinct CDR3 sequences, 13% to 15% being singletons. The specimen was blood. Source of these receptors: a woman between 45 and 65 years old with Graves' hyperthyroidism that later progressed to Graves' ophthalmopathy. CDR3s include the opening cysteine and the closing phenylalanine or tryptophan. The D gene is left open where the match is weak. Where a row states a size, it is once, few, many or the class of an expanded clone; other rows omit it.

j_gene: TRBJ2-3
d_gene: TRBD1
abundance: many
v_gene: TRBV6-1
CDR3aa: CASSRDRGGTDTQYF
CDR3nt: TGTGCCAGCAGTCGGGACAGGGGGGGCACAGATACGCAGTATTTT

j_gene: TRBJ2-2
d_gene: TRBD1
abundance: few
v_gene: TRBV29-1
CDR3aa: CSVGEGAGTGELFF
CDR3nt: TGCAGCGTTGGCGAGGGGGCGGGCACCGGGGAGCTGTTTTTT

j_gene: TRBJ1-4
d_gene: .
abundance: many
v_gene: TRBV2
CDR3aa: CASSGLWGDEKLFF
CDR3nt: TGTGCCAGCAGTGGATTGTGGGGTGATGAAAAACTGTTTTTT

j_gene: TRBJ2-7
d_gene: TRBD1
abundance: many
v_gene: TRBV20-1
CDR3aa: CSAGRTGALSYEQYF
CDR3nt: TGCAGTGCTGGTAGGACAGGGGCCTTATCCTACGAGCAGTACTTC

j_gene: TRBJ2-7
d_gene: .
abundance: many
v_gene: TRBV11-2
CDR3aa: CASREGTEAYGQYF
CDR3nt: TGTGCCAGCAGGGAGGGAACGGAAGCCTACGGGCAGTACTTC

j_gene: TRBJ2-2
d_gene: TRBD2
abundance: many
v_gene: TRBV6-1
CDR3aa: CASGRGWNTGELFF
CDR3nt: TGTGCCAGCGGGAGGGGATGGAACACCGGGGAGCTGTTTTTT

j_gene: TRBJ1-1
d_gene: .
abundance: many
v_gene: TRBV29-1
CDR3aa: CSVQRGPVGNTEAFF
CDR3nt: TGCAGCGTTCAACGGGGGCCAGTCGGGAACACTGAAGCTTTCTTT

j_gene: TRBJ1-2
d_gene: .
abundance: many
v_gene: TRBV5-1
CDR3aa: CASSLERGGARGYTF
CDR3nt: TGCGCCAGCAGCTTGGAAAGAGGGGGGGCTCGGGGCTACACCTTC

j_gene: TRBJ2-1
d_gene: TRBD2
abundance: .
v_gene: TRBV7-9
CDR3aa: CASSSDNRLAGGPKYNEQFF
CDR3nt: TGTGCCAGCAGCTCCGACAACAGACTAGCGGGAGGGCCCAAATACAATGAGCAGTTCTTC

j_gene: TRBJ2-5
d_gene: TRBD2
abundance: many
v_gene: TRBV6-2/TRBV6-3
CDR3aa: CASSPRLAGEETQYF
CDR3nt: TGTGCCAGCAGCCCCAGACTAGCGGGAGAAGAGACCCAGTACTTC

j_gene: TRBJ1-1
d_gene: .
abundance: .
v_gene: TRBV20-1
CDR3aa: CSARKQDGEALF
CDR3nt: TGCAGTGCTAGAAAGCAGGACGGCGAAGCTCTCTTT

j_gene: TRBJ2-1
d_gene: TRBD2
abundance: many
v_gene: TRBV5-1
CDR3aa: CASSLARREGSYNEQFF
CDR3nt: TGCGCCAGCAGCTTGGCCCGGCGGGAGGGCTCCTACAATGAGCAGTTCTTC

j_gene: TRBJ2-2
d_gene: .
abundance: many
v_gene: TRBV5-1
CDR3aa: CASSSRGLGGELFF
CDR3nt: TGCGCCAGCAGCTCAAGAGGCCTAGGCGGGGAGCTGTTTTTT

j_gene: TRBJ2-4
d_gene: TRBD1
abundance: many
v_gene: TRBV27
CDR3aa: CASSSDRGLINIQYF
CDR3nt: TGTGCCAGCAGTTCGGACAGGGGATTGATAAACATTCAGTACTTC

j_gene: TRBJ1-1
d_gene: .
abundance: .
v_gene: TRBV20-1
CDR3aa: CSARDRARAEAFF
CDR3nt: TGCAGTGCTAGAGACAGGGCCCGTGCTGAAGCTTTCTTT

j_gene: TRBJ1-4
d_gene: TRBD1
abundance: few
v_gene: TRBV7-9
CDR3aa: CASSLNQGASGKLFF
CDR3nt: TGTGCCAGCAGCTTAAATCAGGGGGCATCTGGAAAACTGTTTTTT

j_gene: TRBJ2-3
d_gene: TRBD2
abundance: few
v_gene: TRBV12-5
CDR3aa: CASGLVGPGTSGPGYTGTDTQYF
CDR3nt: TGTGCTAGTGGTTTGGTCGGTCCCGGGACTAGCGGCCCCGGTTATACCGGCACAGATACGCAGTATTTT

j_gene: TRBJ1-2
d_gene: .
abundance: many
v_gene: TRBV30
CDR3aa: CAWSSWDREDYGYTF
CDR3nt: TGTGCCTGGAGTTCCTGGGACCGAGAAGACTATGGCTACACCTTC

j_gene: TRBJ1-1
d_gene: .
abundance: once
v_gene: TRBV5-4
CDR3aa: CASSQGWGTEAFF
CDR3nt: TGTGCCAGCAGCCAGGGTTGGGGCACTGAAGCTTTCTTT

j_gene: TRBJ2-5
d_gene: TRBD2
abundance: few
v_gene: TRBV4-1
CDR3aa: CASSQDPGTSGRETQYF
CDR3nt: TGCGCCAGCAGCCAAGATCCCGGGACTAGCGGGAGAGAGACCCAGTACTTC

j_gene: TRBJ2-7
d_gene: TRBD2
abundance: many
v_gene: TRBV30
CDR3aa: CAWSVIAGGSYEQYF
CDR3nt: TGTGCCTGGAGTGTAATAGCGGGAGGATCCTACGAGCAGTACTTC

j_gene: TRBJ2-3
d_gene: TRBD1
abundance: once
v_gene: TRBV28
CDR3aa: CASSSPGTGDTQYF
CDR3nt: TGTGCCAGCAGTTCGCCCGGGACAGGGGATACGCAGTATTTT

j_gene: TRBJ2-5
d_gene: .
abundance: few
v_gene: TRBV2
CDR3aa: CASTLETQYF
CDR3nt: TGTGCCAGCACCCTCGAGACCCAGTACTTC

j_gene: TRBJ2-1
d_gene: .
abundance: many
v_gene: TRBV27
CDR3aa: CASSLYGGINEQFF
CDR3nt: TGTGCCAGCAGTTTATATGGGGGGATCAATGAGCAGTTCTTC

j_gene: TRBJ2-5
d_gene: TRBD1
abundance: many
v_gene: TRBV28
CDR3aa: CASSTSDRGPKETQYF
CDR3nt: TGTGCCAGCAGTACCTCGGACAGGGGGCCCAAAGAGACCCAGTACTTC

j_gene: TRBJ1-1
d_gene: .
abundance: many
v_gene: TRBV6-1
CDR3aa: CASSSPGTGSTEAFF
CDR3nt: TGTGCCAGCAGTAGTCCCGGGACGGGCAGCACTGAAGCTTTCTTT

j_gene: TRBJ2-1
d_gene: TRBD2
abundance: .
v_gene: TRBV20-1
CDR3aa: CSAREAGGVYNEQFF
CDR3nt: TGCAGTGCTAGAGAGGCGGGGGGGGTATACAATGAGCAGTTCTTC